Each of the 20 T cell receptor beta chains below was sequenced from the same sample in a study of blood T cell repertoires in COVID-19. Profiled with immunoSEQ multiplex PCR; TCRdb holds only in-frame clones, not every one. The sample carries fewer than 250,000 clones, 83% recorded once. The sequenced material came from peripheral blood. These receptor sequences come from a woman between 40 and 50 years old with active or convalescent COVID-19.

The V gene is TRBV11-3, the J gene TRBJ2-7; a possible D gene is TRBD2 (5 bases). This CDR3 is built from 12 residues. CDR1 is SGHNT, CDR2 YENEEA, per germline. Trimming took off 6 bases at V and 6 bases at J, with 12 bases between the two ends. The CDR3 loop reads CASSERGLEQYF. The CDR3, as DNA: TGTGCCAGCAGTGAAAGAGGGCTCGAGCAGTACTTC. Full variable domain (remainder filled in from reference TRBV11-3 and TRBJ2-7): EAGVVQSPRYKIIEKKQPVAFWCNPISGHNTLYWYLQNLGQGPELLIRYENEEAVDDSQLPKDRFSAERLKGVDSTLKIQPAELGDSAVYLCASSERGLEQYFGPGTRLTVT.

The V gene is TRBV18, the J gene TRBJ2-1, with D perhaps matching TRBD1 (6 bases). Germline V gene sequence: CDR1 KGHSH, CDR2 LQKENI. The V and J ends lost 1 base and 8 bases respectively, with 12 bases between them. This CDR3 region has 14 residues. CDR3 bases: TGTGCCAGCTCACCACGGGGCAGGGGCGATGAGCAGTTCTTC. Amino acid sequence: CASSPRGRGDEQFF. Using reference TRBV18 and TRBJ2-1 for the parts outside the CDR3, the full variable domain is NAGVMQNPRHLVRRRGQEARLRCSPMKGHSHVYWYRQLPEEGLKFMVYLQKENIIDESGMPKERFSAEFPKEGPSILRIQQVVRGDSAAYFCASSPRGRGDEQFFGPGTRLTVL.

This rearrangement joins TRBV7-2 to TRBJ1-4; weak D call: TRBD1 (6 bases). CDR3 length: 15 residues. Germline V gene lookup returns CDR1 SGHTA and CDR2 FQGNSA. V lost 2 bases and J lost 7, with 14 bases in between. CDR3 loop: CASSLFRGGVEKLFF. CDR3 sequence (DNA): TGTGCCAGCAGCTTATTTAGAGGGGGAGTTGAAAAACTGTTTTTT.

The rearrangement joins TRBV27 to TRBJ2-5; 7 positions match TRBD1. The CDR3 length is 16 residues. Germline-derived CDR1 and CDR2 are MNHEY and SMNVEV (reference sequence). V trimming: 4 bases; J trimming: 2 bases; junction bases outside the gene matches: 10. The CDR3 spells CASSSLGGPKQETQYF. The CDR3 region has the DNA TGTGCCAGCAGTTCCCTAGGGGGCCCAAAGCAAGAGACCCAGTACTTC.

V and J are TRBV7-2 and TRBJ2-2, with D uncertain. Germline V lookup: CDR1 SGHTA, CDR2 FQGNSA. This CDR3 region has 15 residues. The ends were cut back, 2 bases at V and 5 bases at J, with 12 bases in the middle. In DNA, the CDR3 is TGTGCCAGCAGCTTACTACGTACCGGGACCGGGGAGCTGTTTTTT. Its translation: CASSLLRTGTGELFF.

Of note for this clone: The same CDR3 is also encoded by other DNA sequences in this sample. This CDR3 reads CASSSGTGRNTEAFF. CDR3 bases: TGTGCCAGCAGCTCGGGGACAGGGCGAAACACTGAAGCTTTCTTT. V is TRBV9 and J is TRBJ1-1; 9 positions agree with TRBD1. Germline V gene data show CDR1 as SGDLS and CDR2 as YYNGEE. The CDR3 spans 15 residues. Trimming took 4 bases from V and 2 from J; bases not matched to a gene: 6.

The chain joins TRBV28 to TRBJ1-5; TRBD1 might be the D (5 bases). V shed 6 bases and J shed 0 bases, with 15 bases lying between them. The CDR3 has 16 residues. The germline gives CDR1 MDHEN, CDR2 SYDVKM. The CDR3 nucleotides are TGTGCCAGCAGAGAACTGACAGACCCTAGCAATCAGCCCCAGCATTTT. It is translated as CASRELTDPSNQPQHF. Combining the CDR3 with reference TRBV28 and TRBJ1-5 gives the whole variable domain DVKVTQSSRYLVKRTGEKVFLECVQDMDHENMFWYRQDPGLGLRLIYFSYDVKMKEKGDIPEGYSVSREKKERFSLILESASTNQTSMYLCASRELTDPSNQPQHFGDGTRLSIL.

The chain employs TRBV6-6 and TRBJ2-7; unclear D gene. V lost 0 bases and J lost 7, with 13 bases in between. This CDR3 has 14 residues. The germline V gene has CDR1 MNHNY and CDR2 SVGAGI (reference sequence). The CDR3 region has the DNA TGTGCCAGCAGTTACTCCGGTTCCGAGAGGGAGCAGTACTTC. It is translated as CASSYSGSEREQYF.

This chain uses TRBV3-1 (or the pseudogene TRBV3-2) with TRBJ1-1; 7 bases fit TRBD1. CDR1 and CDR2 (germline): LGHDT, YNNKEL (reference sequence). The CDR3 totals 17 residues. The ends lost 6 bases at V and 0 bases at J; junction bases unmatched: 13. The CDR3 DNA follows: TGTGCCAGCAGTGACCAGACAGGGCGTGCGCTGAACACTGAAGCTTTCTTT. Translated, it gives CASSDQTGRALNTEAFF.

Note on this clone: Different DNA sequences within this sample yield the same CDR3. The CDR3 DNA follows: TGCAGTGCTAGTCGACAGGGTGATCAGCCCCAGCATTTT. Translation: CSASRQGDQPQHF. The chain combines TRBV20-1 with TRBJ1-5, with 7 bases that match TRBD1. The V segment lost 3 bases and the J segment 5 bases; nucleotides outside the gene matches: 4. Per germline, CDR1 DFQATT and CDR2 SNEGSKA (reference sequence). The CDR3 runs to 13 residues.

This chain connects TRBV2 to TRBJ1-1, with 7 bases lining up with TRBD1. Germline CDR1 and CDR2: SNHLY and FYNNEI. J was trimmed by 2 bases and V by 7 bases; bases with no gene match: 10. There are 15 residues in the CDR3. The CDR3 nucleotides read TGTGCCAGCAACAACCCCGGGACAGCTAACACTGAAGCTTTCTTT. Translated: CASNNPGTANTEAFF.

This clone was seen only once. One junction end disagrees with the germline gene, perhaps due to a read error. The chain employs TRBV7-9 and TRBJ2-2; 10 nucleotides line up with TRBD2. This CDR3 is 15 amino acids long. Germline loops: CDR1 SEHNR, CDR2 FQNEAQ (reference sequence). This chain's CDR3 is CASSLAGAYTGELFF. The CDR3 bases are TGTGCCAGCAGCCTAGCGGGAGCATACACCGGGGAGCTGTTTTTT.

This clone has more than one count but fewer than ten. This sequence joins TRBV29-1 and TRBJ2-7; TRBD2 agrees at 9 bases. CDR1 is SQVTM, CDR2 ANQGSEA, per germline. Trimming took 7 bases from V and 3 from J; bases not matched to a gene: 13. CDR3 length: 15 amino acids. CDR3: CSAMGLAGVGYEQYF. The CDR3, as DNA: TGCAGCGCCATGGGCTTAGCGGGAGTTGGCTACGAGCAGTACTTC.

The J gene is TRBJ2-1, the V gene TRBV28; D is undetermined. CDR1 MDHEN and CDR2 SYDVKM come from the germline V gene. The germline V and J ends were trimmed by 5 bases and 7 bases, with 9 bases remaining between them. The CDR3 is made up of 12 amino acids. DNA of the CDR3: TGTGCCAGCAGTACATCCGTGAATGAGCAGTTCTTC. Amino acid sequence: CASSTSVNEQFF.

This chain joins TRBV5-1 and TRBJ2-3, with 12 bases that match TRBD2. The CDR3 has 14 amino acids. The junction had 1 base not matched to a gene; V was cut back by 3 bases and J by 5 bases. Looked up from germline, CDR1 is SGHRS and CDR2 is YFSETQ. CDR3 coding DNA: TGCGCCAGCAGCTGGGGACTAGCGGGAGATACGCAGTATTTT. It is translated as CASSWGLAGDTQYF. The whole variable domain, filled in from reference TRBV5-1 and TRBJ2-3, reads KAGVTQTPRYLIKTRGQQVTLSCSPISGHRSVSWYQQTPGQGLQFLFEYFSETQRNKGNFPGRFSGRQFSNSRSEMNVSTLELGDSALYLCASSWGLAGDTQYFGPGTRLTVL.

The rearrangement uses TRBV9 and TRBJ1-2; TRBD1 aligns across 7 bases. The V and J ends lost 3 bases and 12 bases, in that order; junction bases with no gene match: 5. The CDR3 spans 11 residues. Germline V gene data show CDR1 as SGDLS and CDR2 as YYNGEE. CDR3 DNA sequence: TGTGCCAGCAGCGACGGACAGGCTAACACCTTC. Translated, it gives CASSDGQANTF.

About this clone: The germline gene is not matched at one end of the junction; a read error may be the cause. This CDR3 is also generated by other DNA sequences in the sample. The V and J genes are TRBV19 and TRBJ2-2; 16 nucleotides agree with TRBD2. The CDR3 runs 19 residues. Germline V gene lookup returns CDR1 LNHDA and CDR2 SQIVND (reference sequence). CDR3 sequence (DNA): TGTGCCAGTAGGCCGGGGACTAGCGGGAGGGGGCGTGTCACCGGGGAACTGTTTTTT. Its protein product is CASRPGTSGRGRVTGELFF.

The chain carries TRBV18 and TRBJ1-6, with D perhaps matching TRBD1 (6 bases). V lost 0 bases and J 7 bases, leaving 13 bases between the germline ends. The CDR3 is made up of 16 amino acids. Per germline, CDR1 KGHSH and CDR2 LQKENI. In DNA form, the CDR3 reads TGTGCCAGCTCACCACCCTCACAGGGATCCAATTCACCCCTCCACTTT. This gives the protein CASSPPSQGSNSPLHF.

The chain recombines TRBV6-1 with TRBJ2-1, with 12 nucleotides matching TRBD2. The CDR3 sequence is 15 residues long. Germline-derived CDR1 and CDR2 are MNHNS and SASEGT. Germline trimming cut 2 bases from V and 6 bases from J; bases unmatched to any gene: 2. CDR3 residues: CASSERTSGANEQFF. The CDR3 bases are TGTGCCAGCAGTGAAAGGACTAGCGGGGCCAATGAGCAGTTCTTC.

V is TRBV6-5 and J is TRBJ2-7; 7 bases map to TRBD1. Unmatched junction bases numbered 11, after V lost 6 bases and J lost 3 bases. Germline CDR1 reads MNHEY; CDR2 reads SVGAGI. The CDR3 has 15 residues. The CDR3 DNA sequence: TGTGCCAGCAGGCAGGATTGGGACAGAATCTACGAGCAGTACTTC. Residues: CASRQDWDRIYEQYF.